These 32 T cell receptor beta chains originate from one sample sequenced in a study of blood T cell repertoires in COVID-19. The protocol was immunoSEQ multiplex PCR, while the TCRdb copy is restricted to in-frame clones and leaves out a portion. Of around 77,000 clones in the sample, about 91% were seen once. The sample taken for sequencing was peripheral blood. The receptors were sampled from a woman aged 55-69 years with active COVID-19.

The chain combines TRBV28 with TRBJ1-5; D is uncertain. The CDR3 extends over 12 amino acids. Germline CDR1 reads MDHEN; CDR2 reads SYDVKM. V lost 8 bases, J lost 6 bases, and 11 bases lay in between. The CDR3 loop is CASSLRVQPQHF. Here the CDR3 DNA reads TGTGCCAGCTCCCTGCGGGTTCAGCCCCAGCATTTT.

The V call is TRBV7-9, the J call TRBJ2-4; 8 bases map to TRBD2. This CDR3 comprises 16 residues. The J segment lost 1 base and the V segment lost 3 bases, leaving 5 bases of the junction unmatched. Germline values: CDR1 SEHNR, CDR2 FQNEAQ (reference sequence). This chain's CDR3 is CASSFGGALAKNIQYF. The CDR3 nucleotides are TGTGCCAGCAGCTTCGGGGGGGCTCTGGCCAAAAACATTCAGTACTTC.

The chain has TRBV3-1 (or the pseudogene TRBV3-2) and TRBJ1-1, with 7 bases identical to TRBD1. V lost 1 base and J lost 5; bases outside the gene matches: 7. The CDR3 sequence is 15 residues long. Germline V lookup: CDR1 LGHDT, CDR2 YNNKEL (reference sequence). The CDR3 here is CASSQGGAGGTEAFF. DNA of the CDR3: TGTGCCAGCAGCCAAGGAGGGGCAGGGGGGACTGAAGCTTTCTTT.

A single count supports this clone. The chain recombines TRBV5-1 with TRBJ2-7; 9 bases are a match to TRBD1. Germline V gene data show CDR1 as SGHRS and CDR2 as YFSETQ. The CDR3 contains 13 residues. Trimming at V came to 4 bases and at J to 6 bases, leaving 5 bases not matched to a gene. The CDR3 loop is CASSVRDRAEQYF. Written as DNA, the CDR3 is TGCGCCAGCAGCGTCCGGGACAGGGCCGAGCAGTACTTC.

This clone was picked up one time. The V call is TRBV7-9, the J call TRBJ1-4; D not resolved. The CDR3 runs to 15 residues. CDR1 SEHNR and CDR2 FQNEAQ come from the germline V gene (reference sequence). V lost 8 bases and J 5 bases, leaving 18 bases between the germline ends. The chain's CDR3 is CASERVGRINEKLFF. In DNA, the CDR3 is TGTGCCAGCGAACGTGTGGGCAGAATAAATGAAAAACTGTTTTTT.

This chain uses TRBV5-1 with TRBJ2-7; TRBD1 matches at 8 bases. The germline CDR1 and CDR2 sequences are SGHRS and YFSETQ. This CDR3 comprises 16 residues. Trimming took 3 bases from V and 6 from J; bases not matched to a gene: 14. The DNA of the CDR3 is TGCGCCAGCAGCTCGAGCCCGAACAGGGGGACGGCCGAGCAGTACTTC. The encoded protein is CASSSSPNRGTAEQYF. The full variable domain, completed using reference TRBV5-1 and TRBJ2-7, is KAGVTQTPRYLIKTRGQQVTLSCSPISGHRSVSWYQQTPGQGLQFLFEYFSETQRNKGNFPGRFSGRQFSNSRSEMNVSTLELGDSALYLCASSSSPNRGTAEQYFGPGTRLTVT.

This clone was detected once. The V gene is TRBV6-2 or TRBV6-3, the J gene TRBJ2-7; 7 bases map to TRBD2. The CDR3 contains 14 residues. Germline V gene sequence: CDR1 MNHEY, CDR2 SVGEGT. The trim removed 6 bases at V and 1 base at J, leaving 6 bases unmatched. CDR3 sequence: CASSTGDYSYEQYF. In DNA, the CDR3 is TGTGCCAGCAGCACGGGGGACTATTCCTACGAGCAGTACTTC.

The chain combines TRBV6-1 with TRBJ2-7; 8 positions match TRBD2. CDR1 and CDR2 from the germline V gene are MNHNS and SASEGT. There are 13 residues in the CDR3. With V trimmed by 6 bases and J by 4 bases, 5 bases remained unmatched. CDR3 in DNA: TGTGCCAGCAGGCTGGGACTAGATTACGAGCAGTACTTC. This encodes CASRLGLDYEQYF.

The V gene is TRBV20-1, the J gene TRBJ1-2, with D tentatively TRBD1 (5 bases). In germline, CDR1 is DFQATT, CDR2 SNEGSKA (reference sequence). Trimming took off 3 bases at V and 6 bases at J, with 17 bases between the two ends. This CDR3 comprises 14 residues. Written as DNA, the CDR3 is TGCAGTGCTAGTGGGGGGGGGAAAAGGAATGGCTACACCTTC. Residues: CSASGGGKRNGYTF.

The chain joins TRBV24-1 to TRBJ2-1; TRBD2 matches at 9 bases. Germline V gene lookup returns CDR1 KGHDR and CDR2 SFDVKD. With V trimmed by 5 bases and J by 7 bases, 11 bases remained unmatched. This CDR3 has 16 residues. This CDR3 reads CATSATGLASFNEQFF. The CDR3 coding sequence is TGTGCCACCAGTGCCACGGGACTAGCCTCTTTTAATGAGCAGTTCTTC.

V and J are TRBV5-6 and TRBJ1-1, with TRBD1 as a possible D gene (5 bases). V lost 2 bases and J lost 0, with 8 bases in between. CDR3 size: 14 residues. CDR1 SGHDT and CDR2 YYEEEE come from the germline V gene. CDR3 amino acids: CASSLTGLNTEAFF. DNA of the CDR3: TGTGCCAGCAGCTTAACAGGACTGAACACTGAAGCTTTCTTT.

This rearrangement joins TRBV3-1 (or the pseudogene TRBV3-2) to TRBJ2-7, with D perhaps TRBD2 (7 bases). The CDR3 contains 13 residues. Germline CDR1 is LGHDT and CDR2 is YNNKEL (reference sequence). Trimming took off 4 bases at V and 7 bases at J, with 14 bases between the two ends. The CDR3 region is CASSPGGPQEQYF. DNA for the CDR3: TGTGCCAGCAGCCCGGGGGGCCCCCAAGAGCAGTACTTC.

The chain is built from TRBV10-3 and TRBJ1-1; D perhaps matches TRBD1 (6 bases). The germline CDR1 and CDR2 sequences are ENHRY and SYGVKD. CDR3 length equals 13 residues. Trimming pared 6 bases from V and 2 bases from J, leaving 10 bases between. CDR3 in DNA: TGTGCCATCAGAGCGGACAGCAACACTGAAGCTTTCTTT. Its translation: CAIRADSNTEAFF.

The chain has TRBV7-6 and TRBJ1-3; 9 bases map to TRBD1. Germline CDR1 and CDR2: SGHVS and FNYEAQ. This CDR3 spans 16 amino acids. Trimming cost V 4 bases and J 2 bases; bases outside gene matches: 6. In nucleotides, the CDR3 is TGTGCCAGCAGCTCCTACAGGGGGCCGCCTGGAAACACCATATATTTT. This codes for CASSSYRGPPGNTIYF.

With regard to this clone: At the DNA level, this CDR3 is encoded by other sequences in the same sample as well. The rearrangement uses TRBV5-4 and TRBJ1-4; 8 bases agree with TRBD1. This CDR3 is built from 16 residues. V lost 2 bases to trimming and J lost 4 bases; unmatched junction nucleotides: 7. The germline V gene encodes CDR1 SGHNT and CDR2 YYREEE (reference sequence). DNA of the CDR3: TGTGCCAGCAGCTTACCCGGGACAGGCAATAATGAAAAACTGTTTTTT. As protein: CASSLPGTGNNEKLFF.

The rearrangement uses TRBV19 and TRBJ2-3; 10 positions match TRBD2. V lost 6 bases, J lost 5 bases, and 11 bases stayed unmatched. This CDR3 spans 16 amino acids. CDR1 is LNHDA, CDR2 SQIVND, per germline (reference sequence). The CDR3 sequence: CASRTTSGPRQDTQYF. The CDR3 region has the DNA TGTGCCAGTAGGACGACTAGCGGGCCACGTCAAGATACGCAGTATTTT.

This chain uses TRBV5-1 with TRBJ2-1; D is possibly TRBD1 (6 bases). This CDR3 contains 14 residues. V lost 0 bases and J 3 bases, leaving 7 bases between the germline ends. The germline V gene encodes CDR1 SGHRS and CDR2 YFSETQ. CDR3 nucleotides: TGCGCCAGCAGCTTGGAGACAGGCTACAATGAGCAGTTCTTC. This encodes CASSLETGYNEQFF. The whole variable domain, filled in from reference TRBV5-1 and TRBJ2-1, reads KAGVTQTPRYLIKTRGQQVTLSCSPISGHRSVSWYQQTPGQGLQFLFEYFSETQRNKGNFPGRFSGRQFSNSRSEMNVSTLELGDSALYLCASSLETGYNEQFFGPGTRLTVL.

The V gene is TRBV28, the J gene TRBJ2-5; 11 positions agree with TRBD2. V lost 5 bases to trimming and J lost 3 bases; unmatched junction nucleotides: 11. The CDR3 runs to 17 residues. Germline assignment: CDR1 MDHEN and CDR2 SYDVKM. For the CDR3, the DNA is TGTGCCAGCAGTCTTAGCGGGAGGGCCAAGAGAAAAGAGACCCAGTACTTC. Encoded protein: CASSLSGRAKRKETQYF. Looking up the rest from reference TRBV28 and TRBJ2-5 gives the full variable domain: DVKVTQSSRYLVKRTGEKVFLECVQDMDHENMFWYRQDPGLGLRLIYFSYDVKMKEKGDIPEGYSVSREKKERFSLILESASTNQTSMYLCASSLSGRAKRKETQYFGPGTRLLVL.

The chain couples TRBV6-1 to TRBJ1-1, with D uncertain. Germline CDR1 MNHNS, CDR2 SASEGT. V lost 2 bases and J 2 bases, leaving 9 bases between the germline ends. This CDR3 is built from 14 residues. The CDR3 region has the DNA TGTGCCAGCAGTGAACGTGGGCGTAACACTGAAGCTTTCTTT. Translated: CASSERGRNTEAFF.

J is TRBJ1-2 and V is TRBV3-1 (or the pseudogene TRBV3-2); 11 bases are a match to TRBD1. This CDR3 is 17 amino acids long. The germline V gene encodes CDR1 LGHDT and CDR2 YNNKEL (reference sequence). Trimming at V came to 2 bases and at J to 8 bases, leaving 13 bases not matched to a gene. The CDR3: CASSQLNVRDRGNGYTF. The CDR3 nucleotides are TGTGCCAGCAGCCAACTAAACGTCCGGGACAGGGGGAACGGCTACACCTTC.

V gene TRBV6-5 combines with J gene TRBJ2-4, with TRBD1 identical over 8 bases. The V gene end was trimmed by 6 bases and the J gene end by 8 bases; junction bases not matched to a gene: 3. The germline V gene encodes CDR1 MNHEY and CDR2 SVGAGI. This CDR3 region has 12 residues. In nucleotides, the CDR3 is TGTGCCAGCAGGCTACAGGGGGACATTCAGTACTTC. Amino acid sequence: CASRLQGDIQYF.

The chain recombines TRBV6-5 with TRBJ1-2; D unresolved. This CDR3 has 15 residues. The germline V and J ends were trimmed by 0 bases and 0 bases, with 8 bases remaining between them. CDR1 MNHEY and CDR2 SVGAGI come from the germline V gene. CDR3 DNA sequence: TGTGCCAGCAGTTACTCCCTGCGAGCTAACTATGGCTACACCTTC. Translating gives CASSYSLRANYGYTF.

The chain links TRBV24-1 to TRBJ2-1; 11 positions match TRBD1. CDR3 length: 19 amino acids. The germline V gene has CDR1 KGHDR and CDR2 SFDVKD. V was clipped by 2 bases and J by 6 bases; unmatched bases: 14. CDR3 in amino acids: CATSDYRLGTGGSPNEQFF. The CDR3 coding sequence is TGTGCCACCAGTGATTACAGACTCGGGACAGGGGGGAGCCCCAATGAGCAGTTCTTC.

J is TRBJ1-1 and V is TRBV25-1, with 7 bases fitting TRBD1. Per germline, CDR1 MGHDK and CDR2 SYGVNS. This CDR3 is built from 18 residues. The V segment lost 1 base and the J segment 4 bases; nucleotides outside the gene matches: 15. The CDR3 nucleotides read TGTGCCAGCAGTGAATGGGCGAGGGAAAACAGGGGTCCCACTGAAGCTTTCTTT. It specifies CASSEWARENRGPTEAFF.

The rearrangement joins TRBV7-8 to TRBJ2-3, with D uncertain. This CDR3 has 13 amino acids. Germline V CDR1 and CDR2: SGHVS, FQNEAQ. V shed 0 bases and J shed 6 bases, with 7 bases lying between them. The CDR3 DNA follows: TGTGCCAGCAGCTTAGCGTCAAGCGATACGCAGTATTTT. As protein: CASSLASSDTQYF.

The genes are TRBV5-5 and TRBJ1-2; 9 bases align to TRBD1. The CDR3 is 14 residues long. The V segment lost 4 bases and the J segment 3 bases; nucleotides outside the gene matches: 4. The germline gives CDR1 SGHKS, CDR2 YYEKEE (reference sequence). The CDR3 DNA follows: TGTGCCAGCAGCCCCCGGGACAGGGACTATGGCTACACCTTC. Its protein is CASSPRDRDYGYTF. The full variable domain, completed using reference TRBV5-5 and TRBJ1-2, is DAGVTQSPTHLIKTRGQQVTLRCSPISGHKSVSWYQQVLGQGPQFIFQYYEKEERGRGNFPDRFSARQFPNYSSELNVNALLLGDSALYLCASSPRDRDYGYTFGSGTRLTVV.

This clone was counted once. The chain is built from TRBV7-8 and TRBJ1-1, with no clear D. Germline lookup yields CDR1 SGHVS and CDR2 FQNEAQ. V shed 5 bases and J shed 0 bases, with 13 bases lying between them. This CDR3 is 15 amino acids long. CDR3 sequence reads: CASSNRVNMNTEAFF. Here the CDR3 DNA reads TGTGCCAGCAGCAACAGAGTAAACATGAACACTGAAGCTTTCTTT.

The V call is TRBV12-3 or TRBV12-4, the J call TRBJ1-2; D unresolved. Trimming took off 5 bases at V and 5 bases at J, with 6 bases between the two ends. The CDR3 covers 11 residues. The CDR3 spells CASSAQYGYTF. The DNA for the CDR3 is TGTGCCAGCAGTGCACAGTATGGCTACACCTTC.

V and J are TRBV7-8 and TRBJ2-1; 7 bases match TRBD2. The length of the CDR3 is 16 residues. Germline assignment: CDR1 SGHVS and CDR2 FQNEAQ. V was pared by 5 bases and J by 4 bases, with 11 bases of the junction left unmatched. In DNA, the CDR3 is TGTGCCAGCAGCCCAGATCATGGTAGCGGGTACAATGAGCAGTTCTTC. It translates to CASSPDHGSGYNEQFF.

A single count supports this clone. The chain combines TRBV19 with TRBJ2-7; TRBD1 matches 8 bases. With 4 bases clipped from V and 0 bases from J, the junction kept 5 bases outside the gene matches. The CDR3 runs 15 residues. In germline, CDR1 is LNHDA, CDR2 SQIVND (reference sequence). CDR3 amino acids: CASSSWTGNSYEQYF. CDR3 nucleotide sequence: TGTGCCAGTAGTAGCTGGACAGGGAACTCCTACGAGCAGTACTTC. The variable domain in full, completed from reference TRBV19 and TRBJ2-7, reads DGGITQSPKYLFRKEGQNVTLSCEQNLNHDAMYWYRQDPGQGLRLIYYSQIVNDFQKGDIAEGYSVSREKKESFPLTVTSAQKNPTAFYLCASSSWTGNSYEQYFGPGTRLTVT.

V usage is TRBV5-1 and J usage is TRBJ2-1; 12 nucleotides align to TRBD1. Germline CDR1 reads SGHRS; CDR2 reads YFSETQ. The trim removed 2 bases at V and 7 bases at J, leaving 4 bases unmatched. This CDR3 comprises 15 residues. The CDR3, as DNA: TGCGCCAGCAGCTTCGGGACAGGGGGCGTGAATGAGCAGTTCTTC. Translation gives CASSFGTGGVNEQFF.

The chain couples TRBV7-2 to TRBJ2-1; TRBD2 matches at 7 bases. CDR3 length: 15 amino acids. CDR1 SGHTA and CDR2 FQGNSA come from the germline V gene. V shed 5 bases, J shed 0 bases, and the junction held 4 bases outside the gene matches. The CDR3 nucleotides read TGTGCCAGCAGCCGGTGGACTAGCTCCTACAATGAGCAGTTCTTC. Translation gives CASSRWTSSYNEQFF.